This T cell receptor beta chain was recorded in a study of OX40 agonist ivuxolimab in advanced cancers. Study overall: Ivuxolimab, an antibody acting as an agonist of OX40 (CD134), was used to treat patients. Dosing consisted of intravenous ivuxolimab at 0.01 to 10 mg/kg every 2 weeks. People who had prior anti-PD-1, anti-PD-L1 or anti-CTLA-4 therapy could take part, and about 37% had some.

CDR3 length: 15 residues. The ends lost 3 bases at V and 5 bases at J; junction bases unmatched: 5. From germline, CDR1 is LNHDA and CDR2 SQIVND (reference sequence). This clone was detected ten times or more. No patient had autoimmune disease or received systemic immunosuppression. Assay used: immunoSEQ multiplex PCR; TCRdb lists only in-frame clones, some missing. The sample records nearly 70,000 clones, approximately 80% being singletons. V gene TRBV19 combines with J gene TRBJ2-5; 11 bases agree with TRBD2. The clonotype comes from an adult with an advanced solid tumor such as melanoma, head and neck, liver or kidney cancer. Sequenced material: CD4+ or CD8+ T cells sorted from blood, taken in a trial of the OX40 agonist ivuxolimab. Written as DNA, the CDR3 is TGTGCCAGTAGTATCCCTAGCGGGGGGACGGAGACCCAGTACTTC. Protein sequence: CASSIPSGGTETQYF.